The entry below gives a single T cell receptor beta chain sequence along with its context. Antigen specificity is unknown. These data come from a study of cytomegalovirus exposure and HLA in healthy donors. Findings and caveats of the study: Being productive about 90% or about 30% of the time was typical of most TCR beta V segments in an earlier analysis.

Researchers ran the PCR with 60 Vbeta and 13 Jbeta primers. Data came from immunoSEQ multiplex PCR; TCRdb stores just in-frame clones and leaves some out. The table records 120,000 to 150,000 clones, 76% of them present only once. This TCR was sampled from a man younger than 35 in good health and CMV-seronegative. Material: PBMCs.

CDR3 in DNA: TGTGCCAGCAAAGGGGGATCCTCTGGAAACACCATATATTTT. Protein: CASKGGSSGNTIYF. The chain carries TRBV6-5 and TRBJ1-3; the D gene is possibly TRBD1 (6 bases). The CDR3 covers 14 residues. CDR1 is MNHEY, CDR2 SVGAGI, per germline. The germline V and J ends were trimmed by 7 bases and 0 bases, with 10 bases remaining between them.